This record covers a single TCR beta chain. Its antigen is currently unknown. Different DNA sequences within this sample yield the same CDR3. V shed 2 bases and J shed 9 bases, with 23 bases lying between them. CDR3 length: 18 residues. The germline V gene encodes CDR1 MNHEY and CDR2 SMNVEV (reference sequence). Second-dose recipients at about 4 or about 12 weeks were treated as one pooled group. Sequencing was performed with immunoSEQ multiplex PCR; in TCRdb, only in-frame clones are kept and a portion is missing. The sample contains 100,000 to 150,000 clones, more than 70% of which appear only once. This sample was taken from a study of T cell responses to AZD1222 COVID-19 vaccine. Findings and limits, study-wide: Repertoires were obtained solely post-peak T cell response.

J is TRBJ1-6 and V is TRBV27; TRBD1 might be the D (5 bases). This TCR was sampled from an adult who received the AZD1222 COVID-19 vaccine. The sequencing here drew on peripheral blood, taken 28 days after the second AZD1222 dose. CDR3 loop: CASSLLQGVSNFRSPLHF. In nucleotides, the CDR3 is TGTGCCAGCAGTTTACTTCAGGGTGTATCTAATTTTCGTTCACCCCTCCACTTT.